The 3 T cell receptor beta chains below were found in one sample sequenced in a study of blood T cell repertoires in COVID-19. Sequenced by immunoSEQ multiplex PCR; TCRdb stores in-frame clones only, minus some. In the table there are approximately 300,000 clones, more than 70% of which are singletons. Input material: peripheral blood. These receptors originate from a man aged 18 to 29 who had recovered from COVID-19.

V and J are TRBV5-5 and TRBJ2-1, with TRBD2 as a possible D gene (6 bases). The CDR3 contains 13 residues. Deletions cut 4 bases from V and 8 bases from J, with 13 bases between. CDR1 SGHKS and CDR2 YYEKEE come from the germline V gene (reference sequence). The CDR3 DNA reads TGTGCCAGCAGCCGGGGGAGTGGAGATGAGCAGTTCTTC. This codes for CASSRGSGDEQFF.

The J gene is TRBJ2-3, the V gene TRBV19; 8 bases line up with TRBD2. The CDR3 consists of 16 residues. The V gene end was trimmed by 3 bases and the J gene end by 3 bases; junction bases not matched to a gene: 8. In germline, CDR1 is LNHDA, CDR2 SQIVND (reference sequence). CDR3 DNA: TGTGCCAGTAGTATGGGGTCGGGAGGGCTTACAGATACGCAGTATTTT. Residues: CASSMGSGGLTDTQYF.

The chain employs TRBV3-1 (or the pseudogene TRBV3-2) and TRBJ1-1, with 7 bases lining up with TRBD1. Germline CDR1 is LGHDT and CDR2 is YNNKEL (reference sequence). CDR3 length equals 12 residues. V lost 3 bases to trimming and J lost 8 bases; unmatched junction nucleotides: 3. CDR3 amino acids: CASSQADREAFF. CDR3 DNA sequence: TGTGCCAGCAGCCAGGCGGACAGGGAAGCTTTCTTT.